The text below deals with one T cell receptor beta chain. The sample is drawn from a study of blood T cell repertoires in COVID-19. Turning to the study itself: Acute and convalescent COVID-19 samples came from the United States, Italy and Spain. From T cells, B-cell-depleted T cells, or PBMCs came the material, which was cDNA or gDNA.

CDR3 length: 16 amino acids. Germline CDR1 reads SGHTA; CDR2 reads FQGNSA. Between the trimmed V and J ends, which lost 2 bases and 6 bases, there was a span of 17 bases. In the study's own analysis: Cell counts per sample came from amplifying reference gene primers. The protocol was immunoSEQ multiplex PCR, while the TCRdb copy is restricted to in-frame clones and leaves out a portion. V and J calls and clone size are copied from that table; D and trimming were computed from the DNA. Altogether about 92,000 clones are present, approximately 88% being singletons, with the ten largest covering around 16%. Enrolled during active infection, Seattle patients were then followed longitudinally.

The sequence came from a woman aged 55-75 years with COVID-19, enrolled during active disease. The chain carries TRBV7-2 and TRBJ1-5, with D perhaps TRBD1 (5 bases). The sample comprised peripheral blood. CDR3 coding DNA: TGTGCCAGCAGCTTATCTTCGACAGCGAACTCTCAGCCCCAGCATTTT. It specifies CASSLSSTANSQPQHF.